This T cell receptor (beta chain) derives from a study of metastatic and nonmetastatic thyroid tumors. Study context: Comparison of repertoires was carried out across blood and tumor or nodule tissue from malignant and benign thyroid patients.

Thyroid surgery was preceded by no treatment in any patient. General study findings and limits: According to reports, the diversity of TCR beta was significantly higher in malignant thyroid tumors than in benign nodules, and this held in both blood and tumor samples.

The CDR3 has 15 residues. Per the germline V gene, CDR1 is MNHEY and CDR2 is SMNVEV (reference sequence). Original data processing: Differences in CDR3 between clinicopathological groups were drawn on to build a classifier intended to discriminate distant-metastatic papillary thyroid cancer patients. TCRdb re-called the PCR reads via MiXCR. The V and J calls here are based on TCRdb, not the publication. The data show some 83,000 clones, with around an eighth seen just once and around 9% held by the top ten. Remarks on this clone: Its antigen remains unknown. One junction end disagrees with the germline gene, perhaps due to a read error.

Sequenced material: tumor tissue. This chain links TRBV27 with TRBJ2-7; D is perhaps TRBD1 or TRBD2 (5 bases each). The sequence came from a female donor with papillary thyroid cancer or a benign thyroid nodule (not recorded which). Some clones in this sample may be carry-over from other donors' samples. CDR3 loop: CASSRGRGNSYEQYF. The CDR3, as DNA: TGTGCCAGCAGTCGGGGACGGGGTAATTCCTATGAGCAGTACTTC.